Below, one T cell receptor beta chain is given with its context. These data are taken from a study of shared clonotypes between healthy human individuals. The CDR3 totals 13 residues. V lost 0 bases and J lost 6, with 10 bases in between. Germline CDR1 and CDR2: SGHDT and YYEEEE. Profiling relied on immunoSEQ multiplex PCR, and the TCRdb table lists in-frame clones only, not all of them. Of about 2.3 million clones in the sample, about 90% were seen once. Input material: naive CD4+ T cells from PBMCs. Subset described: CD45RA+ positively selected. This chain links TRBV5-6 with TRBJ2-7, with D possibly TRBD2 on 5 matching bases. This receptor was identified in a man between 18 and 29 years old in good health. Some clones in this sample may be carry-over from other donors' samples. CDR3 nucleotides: TGTGCCAGCAGCTTGGATGCGGGTCGCGAGCAGTACTTC. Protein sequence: CASSLDAGREQYF. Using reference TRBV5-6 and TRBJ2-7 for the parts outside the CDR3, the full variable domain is DAGVTQSPTHLIKTRGQQVTLRCSPKSGHDTVSWYQQALGQGPQFIFQYYEEEERQRGNFPDRFSGHQFPNYSSELNVNALLLGDSALYLCASSLDAGREQYFGPGTRLTVT.